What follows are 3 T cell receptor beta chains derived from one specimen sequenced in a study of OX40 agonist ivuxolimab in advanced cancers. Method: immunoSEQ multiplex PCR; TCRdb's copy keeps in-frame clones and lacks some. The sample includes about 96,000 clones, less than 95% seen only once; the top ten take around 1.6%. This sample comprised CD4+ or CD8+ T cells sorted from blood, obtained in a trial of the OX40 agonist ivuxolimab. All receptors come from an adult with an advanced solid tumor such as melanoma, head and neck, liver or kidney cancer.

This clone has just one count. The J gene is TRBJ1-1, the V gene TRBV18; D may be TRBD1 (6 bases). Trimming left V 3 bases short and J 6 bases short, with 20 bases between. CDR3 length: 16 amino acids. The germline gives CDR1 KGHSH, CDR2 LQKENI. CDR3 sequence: CASSPMVGTLTPEAFF. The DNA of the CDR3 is TGTGCCAGCTCACCGATGGTAGGGACACTAACCCCTGAAGCTTTCTTT.

This chain's CDR3 is CAWSYRWRGDNYGYTF. CDR3 in DNA: TGTGCCTGGAGTTACAGGTGGCGAGGAGATAACTATGGCTACACCTTC. V gene TRBV30 combines with J gene TRBJ1-2; the D gene is possibly TRBD1 (5 bases). The CDR3 covers 16 residues. The V end was cut by 2 bases, the J end by 1 base, with 17 bases between. From germline, CDR1 is GTSNPN and CDR2 SVGIG (reference sequence).

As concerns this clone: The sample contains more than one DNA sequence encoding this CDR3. The CDR3 DNA reads as TGCAGCGTTGAAGGGGGCGAAGACAGGGAAGGATATGGCTACACCTTC. It encodes CSVEGGEDREGYGYTF. V is TRBV29-1 and J is TRBJ1-2, with 7 nucleotides matching TRBD1. Germline V gene sequence: CDR1 SQVTM, CDR2 ANQGSEA. The CDR3 is 16 amino acids. With 1 base clipped from V and 5 bases from J, the junction kept 13 bases outside the gene matches.